The 2 T cell receptor beta chains given below trace back to one sample, sequenced in a study of long-term antiretroviral therapy in people with HIV. The assay used was immunoSEQ (version v3.0), run at survey level. Only in-frame clones appear in the TCRdb table, and some are missing; sequencing was by immunoSEQ multiplex PCR. The sample has tens of thousands of clones, 88% seen once; the top ten hold 5% to 6%. The sample here was unsorted PBMCs, taken less than 4.7 years after starting antiretroviral therapy. Receptors were obtained from a man aged 25-40 years with HIV.

V usage is TRBV29-1 and J usage is TRBJ1-2, with unresolved D. V was pared by 0 bases and J by 2 bases, with 10 bases between. This CDR3 comprises 14 residues. Per germline, CDR1 SQVTM and CDR2 ANQGSEA. The CDR3 DNA reads as TGCAGCGTTGAAGAAACACGTAAGAACTATGGCTACACCTTC. Its translation: CSVEETRKNYGYTF.

The chain uses TRBV6-5 and TRBJ2-7; D may be TRBD2 (7 bases). V was shortened by 2 bases and J by 3 bases, with 17 bases between the two germline ends. Germline V gene lookup returns CDR1 MNHEY and CDR2 SVGAGI. CDR3 length: 16 amino acids. The CDR3 region has the DNA TGTGCCAGCAGTTACCGGGGGGCGGGGGACCACTACGAGCAGTACTTC. This sequence encodes CASSYRGAGDHYEQYF.